Listed here is a single TCR beta chain. This record comes from a study of T cells in localized non-small cell lung cancer. The table came from immunoSEQ multiplex PCR; TCRdb's copy has only in-frame clones and leaves some out. Of 75,000 to 95,000 clones in the sample, around three quarters are singletons; the top ten hold 15% to 20%. V lost 6 bases to trimming and J lost 0 bases, with 12 bases between them. The CDR3 is 15 residues long. Germline-derived CDR1 and CDR2 are MNHEY and SVGAGI. The receptor was isolated from a man aged 40-75 years with stage II squamous cell lung carcinoma. This chain joins TRBV6-5 and TRBJ2-1; maybe TRBD1 (6 bases). The specimen was PBMCs, collected before any cancer treatment. CDR3 sequence: CASRLETGSYNEQFF. Here the CDR3 DNA reads TGTGCCAGCAGATTGGAGACAGGCTCCTACAATGAGCAGTTCTTC.